Included here is one T cell receptor (beta chain) sequence, with context. Produced via immunoSEQ multiplex PCR; TCRdb's table is partial and in-frame only. This table holds around 100,000 clones, roughly 89% found once. The CDR3 loop spans 15 amino acids. The germline V and J ends were trimmed by 3 bases and 7 bases, with 15 bases remaining between them. Germline CDR1 LNHDA, CDR2 SQIVND (reference sequence). The entry originates in a study of T cell responses to AZD1222 COVID-19 vaccine. The receptor was derived from an adult in good health. The rearrangement links TRBV19 to TRBJ1-4; maybe TRBD1 (5 bases). This material consisted of peripheral blood, taken on day 0 of AZD1222 vaccination. The CDR3 DNA reads TGTGCCAGTAGTATCGGCAGGGAACGAAGTGAAAAACTGTTTTTT. It yields the protein CASSIGRERSEKLFF.